One sample yielded the 19 T cell receptor beta chains listed below, sequenced in a study of blood T cell repertoires in COVID-19. TCRdb keeps only in-frame clones here, not all; method: immunoSEQ multiplex PCR. The sample holds about 130,000 clones, approximately 84% seen once. Sequencing was performed on peripheral blood. These receptors were obtained from a woman of 80 years or more with acute or convalescent COVID-19.

This clone appeared a single time. This chain links TRBV5-1 with TRBJ2-7; 15 bases agree with TRBD2. Germline V gene lookup returns CDR1 SGHRS and CDR2 YFSETQ. J was trimmed by 5 bases and V by 4 bases; bases with no gene match: 10. The CDR3 contains 17 residues. DNA of the CDR3: TGCGCCAGCAGCCTAGCCGGACTAGCGGGGGGGCTCCACGAGCAGTACTTC. It is translated as CASSLAGLAGGLHEQYF.

This chain uses TRBV30 with TRBJ1-4, with D tentatively TRBD1 (6 bases). The germline CDR1 and CDR2 sequences are GTSNPN and SVGIG (reference sequence). V dropped 1 base and J dropped 4 bases, with 16 bases sitting between them. The CDR3 is 16 amino acids. The CDR3 here is CAWSGSGGHLNEKLFF. Here the CDR3 DNA reads TGTGCCTGGAGTGGGAGCGGGGGACACCTTAATGAAAAACTGTTTTTT.

The chain couples TRBV7-9 to TRBJ2-7; D ambiguous. From germline, CDR1 is SEHNR and CDR2 FQNEAQ (reference sequence). V was cut by 5 bases and J by 1 base, with 9 bases left in between. This CDR3 region has 13 residues. The CDR3 spells CASSPPGSYEQYF. CDR3 bases: TGTGCCAGCAGCCCGCCGGGTTCCTACGAGCAGTACTTC.

The chain links TRBV5-5 to TRBJ1-5, with D maybe TRBD1 (6 bases). V gave up 5 bases and J gave up 2 bases, with 17 bases separating them. The CDR3 runs 16 residues. Germline CDR1 is SGHKS and CDR2 is YYEKEE (reference sequence). CDR3 loop: CASSSRGAGGNQPQHF. For the CDR3, the DNA is TGTGCCAGCAGTTCGCGGGGGGCCGGCGGCAATCAGCCCCAGCATTTT. Based on the CDR3 plus reference TRBV5-5 and TRBJ1-5, the full variable domain is DAGVTQSPTHLIKTRGQQVTLRCSPISGHKSVSWYQQVLGQGPQFIFQYYEKEERGRGNFPDRFSARQFPNYSSELNVNALLLGDSALYLCASSSRGAGGNQPQHFGDGTRLSIL.

This clone was seen only once. V usage is TRBV9 and J usage is TRBJ2-2; no reliable D call. The V gene lost 0 bases and the J gene lost 5 bases, with 17 bases spanning the gap. The CDR3 covers 17 residues. From germline, CDR1 is SGDLS and CDR2 YYNGEE. The DNA for the CDR3 is TGTGCCAGCAGCGTAGGGTCGGGTCCTGTTGGAACCGGGGAGCTGTTTTTT. The encoded protein is CASSVGSGPVGTGELFF.

The chain joins TRBV6-6 to TRBJ1-5; D possibly corresponds to TRBD1 (5 bases). CDR3 length: 14 amino acids. The germline V gene encodes CDR1 MNHNY and CDR2 SVGAGI (reference sequence). Trimming took off 7 bases at V and 0 bases at J, with 10 bases between the two ends. DNA for the CDR3: TGTGCCAGCAAACGACAGAATAGCAATCAGCCCCAGCATTTT. Translated, it gives CASKRQNSNQPQHF.

The chain carries TRBV5-8 and TRBJ1-1, with D tentatively TRBD1 (5 bases). V shed 0 bases and J shed 0 bases, with 6 bases lying between them. This CDR3 region has 14 residues. Germline V lookup: CDR1 SGHTS, CDR2 YDEGEE. CDR3 bases: TGTGCCAGCAGCTTGGAGGGGATGAACACTGAAGCTTTCTTT. Its protein is CASSLEGMNTEAFF.

The count of this clone is one. In DNA form, the CDR3 reads TGTGCCAGTAGTGTGCACAGGGATCCGGCCTACGAGCAGTACTTC. Its protein product is CASSVHRDPAYEQYF. The chain has TRBV19 and TRBJ2-7; the D gene is possibly TRBD1 (6 bases). The CDR3 covers 15 residues. The germline V gene encodes CDR1 LNHDA and CDR2 SQIVND (reference sequence). Deletions cut 5 bases from V and 2 bases from J, with 16 bases between.

The V and J genes are TRBV12-3 or TRBV12-4 and TRBJ1-2; D not resolved. The CDR3 is 13 residues long. V was shortened by 1 base and J by 2 bases, with 5 bases between the two germline ends. The CDR3, as DNA: TGTGCCAGCAGTTTAGTCCCGAACTATGGCTACACCTTC. It codes for CASSLVPNYGYTF.

This clone was seen more than once but under ten times. This sequence joins TRBV6-6 and TRBJ2-1; 9 bases align to TRBD2. CDR1 and CDR2 from the germline V gene are MNHNY and SVGAGI (reference sequence). The CDR3 is made up of 16 amino acids. The V segment lost 4 bases and the J segment 6 bases; nucleotides outside the gene matches: 10. The DNA of the CDR3 is TGTGCCAGCAGTTTCCTAAGCGGGAGGTGGCTCAATGAGCAGTTCTTC. Its translation: CASSFLSGRWLNEQFF.

A single count supports this clone. V gene TRBV4-1 combines with J gene TRBJ1-2, with unresolved D. The germline gives CDR1 MGHRA, CDR2 YSYEKL. The ends were cut back, 0 bases at V and 0 bases at J, with 8 bases in the middle. The CDR3 contains 15 residues. CDR3 protein: CASSQEGRPNYGYTF. DNA for the CDR3: TGCGCCAGCAGCCAAGAGGGCCGGCCTAACTATGGCTACACCTTC.

This chain links TRBV11-1 with TRBJ2-7, with D unresolved. The CDR3 runs to 9 residues. The germline gives CDR1 SGHAT, CDR2 FQDESV (reference sequence). CDR3 protein: CGDYYEQYF. The CDR3 DNA sequence: TGTGGAGATTACTACGAGCAGTACTTC.

This chain uses TRBV6-5 with TRBJ1-1, with 7 bases fitting TRBD1. This CDR3 region has 15 residues. CDR1 MNHEY and CDR2 SVGAGI come from the germline V gene. Trimming cost V 0 bases and J 4 bases; bases outside gene matches: 5. The CDR3 DNA reads TGTGCCAGCAGTTACTCGAATAGGGGGCCCACTGAAGCTTTCTTT. Its translation: CASSYSNRGPTEAFF.

This clone was counted once. The chain carries TRBV4-1 and TRBJ1-6; maybe TRBD1 (5 bases). CDR3 length: 17 residues. Trimming cost V 1 base and J 9 bases, with 19 bases left between them. Per germline, CDR1 MGHRA and CDR2 YSYEKL. CDR3 protein: CASSQGRGTGRGSPLHF. The CDR3, as DNA: TGCGCCAGCAGCCAAGGAAGGGGAACAGGAAGAGGTTCACCCCTCCACTTT.

This clone was counted a few times. CDR3 sequence reads: CASSDRTGSGYEQYF. The CDR3 nucleotides are TGTGCCAGCAGCGACCGGACAGGAAGTGGATACGAGCAGTACTTC. This rearrangement joins TRBV7-6 to TRBJ2-7, with 7 bases aligning to TRBD1. J was trimmed by 4 bases and V by 5 bases; bases with no gene match: 11. CDR3 length: 15 amino acids. The germline gives CDR1 SGHVS, CDR2 FNYEAQ. The variable domain in full, with the rest retrieved from reference TRBV7-6 and TRBJ2-7, is GAGVSQSPRYKVTKRGQDVALRCDPISGHVSLYWYRQALGQGPEFLTYFNYEAQQDKSGLPNDRFSAERPEGSISTLTIQRTEQRDSAMYRCASSDRTGSGYEQYFGPGTRLTVT.

CDR3 bases: TGTGCCAGCAGCCGTCTAGCGGATAAAAACACCGGGGAGCTGTTTTTT. The encoded protein is CASSRLADKNTGELFF. The gene calls are TRBV5-5 and TRBJ2-2, with 7 bases lining up with TRBD2. V shed 4 bases, J shed 2 bases, and the junction held 8 bases outside the gene matches. The germline gives CDR1 SGHKS, CDR2 YYEKEE (reference sequence). CDR3 length equals 16 residues.

V and J are TRBV19 and TRBJ2-1; TRBD1 might be the D (6 bases). Germline V gives CDR1 LNHDA, CDR2 SQIVND (reference sequence). The CDR3 consists of 17 residues. V gave up 9 bases and J gave up 4 bases, with 25 bases separating them. The CDR3 DNA is TGTGCCAGCTCAAGATACCCGCAGGGGATGGGTTACAATGAGCAGTTCTTC. Amino acids: CASSRYPQGMGYNEQFF.

The chain couples TRBV4-3 to TRBJ1-6; TRBD1 matches 12 bases. The CDR3 contains 17 residues. J lost 5 bases, V lost 4 bases, and 6 bases had no gene match. Germline CDR1 LGHNA, CDR2 YSLEER. The CDR3 spells CASSRGQGAINNSPLHF. CDR3 DNA sequence: TGCGCCAGCAGCCGGGGACAGGGGGCGATTAATAATTCACCCCTCCACTTT.

This rearrangement joins TRBV4-3 to TRBJ2-1; 11 nucleotides match TRBD2. Germline loops: CDR1 LGHNA, CDR2 YSLEER. There are 16 residues in the CDR3. The ends lost 2 bases at V and 6 bases at J; junction bases unmatched: 6. The CDR3 nucleotides read TGCGCCAGCAGCCAACCGGGACTAGCGGCTGTCAATGAGCAGTTCTTC. Its protein product is CASSQPGLAAVNEQFF.